Listed here are 15 T cell receptor beta chains from one sample, sequenced in a study of blood T cell repertoires in COVID-19. Generated by immunoSEQ multiplex PCR, the TCRdb table keeps only in-frame clones and is missing some. This sample yields approximately 300,000 clones, of which 70% to 90% are seen a single time; about 5.4% belongs to the top ten. The sample taken for sequencing was PBMCs or T cells enriched from blood (not recorded which). These receptors were collected from a woman younger than 45 who had recovered from COVID-19.

This clone was found a few times. The V gene is TRBV2, the J gene TRBJ1-1; D perhaps matches TRBD1 (5 bases). The V end lost 3 bases, the J end lost 1 base, and 12 bases lay between the germline ends. The CDR3 covers 15 residues. The germline V gene encodes CDR1 SNHLY and CDR2 FYNNEI. The CDR3 spells CASSDSGLWNTEAFF. CDR3 DNA sequence: TGTGCCAGCAGTGACTCGGGACTCTGGAACACTGAAGCTTTCTTT.

CDR3 coding DNA: TGCGCCAGCAGCTTGGCAGCCGGGGAGCTGTTTTTT. Residues: CASSLAAGELFF. The chain carries TRBV5-1 and TRBJ2-2, with D unresolved. Trimming left V 0 bases short and J 6 bases short, with 3 bases between. The germline V gene has CDR1 SGHRS and CDR2 YFSETQ. The CDR3 loop spans 12 amino acids. The entire variable domain, with the rest obtained from reference TRBV5-1 and TRBJ2-2, is as follows: KAGVTQTPRYLIKTRGQQVTLSCSPISGHRSVSWYQQTPGQGLQFLFEYFSETQRNKGNFPGRFSGRQFSNSRSEMNVSTLELGDSALYLCASSLAAGELFFGEGSRLTVL.

The chain is built from TRBV18 and TRBJ1-1; 9 bases are a match to TRBD1. J gave up 14 bases and V 6 bases, and 13 bases lay outside the gene matches. The V gene's germline CDR1 is KGHSH and CDR2 LQKENI. CDR3 length: 13 residues. This chain's CDR3 is CASSPSPGTGLFF. CDR3 nucleotide sequence: TGTGCCAGCTCCCCAAGCCCCGGGACAGGGCTATTCTTT.

V is TRBV5-6 and J is TRBJ1-2; 8 nucleotides agree with TRBD1. The length of the CDR3 is 14 residues. Trimming cost V 1 base and J 7 bases; bases outside gene matches: 6. Germline V lookup: CDR1 SGHDT, CDR2 YYEEEE. In nucleotides, the CDR3 is TGTGCCAGCAGCTTGCAGGGGGCGCGAGGTGGCTACACCTTC. This gives the protein CASSLQGARGGYTF.

This chain uses TRBV11-1 with TRBJ1-2, with 9 nucleotides matching TRBD1. This CDR3 has 15 amino acids. Looked up from germline, CDR1 is SGHAT and CDR2 is FQDESV (reference sequence). Unmatched junction bases numbered 4, after V lost 5 bases and J lost 0 bases. The CDR3 sequence is CASSPGTGTNYGYTF. CDR3 DNA: TGTGCCAGCAGCCCCGGGACAGGGACTAACTATGGCTACACCTTC. Looking up the rest from reference TRBV11-1 and TRBJ1-2 gives the full variable domain: EAEVAQSPRYKITEKSQAVAFWCDPISGHATLYWYRQILGQGPELLVQFQDESVVDDSQLPKDRFSAERLKGVDSTLKIQPAELGDSAMYLCASSPGTGTNYGYTFGSGTRLTVV.

The gene calls are TRBV19 and TRBJ2-5; D is possibly TRBD1 (6 bases). The CDR3 runs 15 residues. V lost 3 bases, J lost 3 bases, and 14 bases lay in between. CDR1 is LNHDA and CDR2 is SQIVND in the germline V gene (reference sequence). CDR3 sequence reads: CASSIPGQSKETQYF. In nucleotides, the CDR3 is TGTGCCAGTAGTATTCCGGGACAAAGTAAAGAGACCCAGTACTTC.

This clone was seen more than once but under ten times. V usage is TRBV6-6 and J usage is TRBJ2-1; unclear D gene. Trimming left V 0 bases short and J 4 bases short, with 10 bases between. The CDR3 is 15 residues long. Germline V gives CDR1 MNHNY, CDR2 SVGAGI (reference sequence). The CDR3 DNA reads TGTGCCAGCAGTTACTCTCCGGGTCCTTACAATGAGCAGTTCTTC. Translated: CASSYSPGPYNEQFF.

This chain connects TRBV6-4 to TRBJ2-5, with 7 positions matching TRBD2. The junction had 5 bases not matched to a gene; V was cut back by 4 bases and J by 0 bases. The CDR3 runs to 15 residues. Germline V CDR1 and CDR2: MRHNA, SNTAGT. CDR3 in DNA: TGTGCCAGCAGTGTCAGGGAGGGGCACCAAGAGACCCAGTACTTC. This translates into CASSVREGHQETQYF.

Regarding this clone: This same CDR3 is encoded by further DNA sequences in the sample. The chain joins TRBV27 to TRBJ1-4; tentative D call: TRBD1 (5 bases). Germline assignment: CDR1 MNHEY and CDR2 SMNVEV (reference sequence). Between the trimmed V and J ends, which lost 7 bases and 3 bases, there was a span of 12 bases. This CDR3 region has 14 residues. CDR3 bases: TGTGCCAGCAAAACCAGACAGCCTAATGAAAAACTGTTTTTT. Translation gives CASKTRQPNEKLFF.

The gene calls are TRBV28 and TRBJ2-1, with TRBD2 matching 9 bases. The CDR3 totals 16 residues. Trimming took 5 bases from V and 9 from J; bases not matched to a gene: 14. The V gene's germline CDR1 is MDHEN and CDR2 SYDVKM. The CDR3 region is CASSRPIAGANPEQFF. The CDR3 nucleotides are TGTGCCAGCAGTCGCCCGATAGCGGGGGCCAATCCTGAGCAGTTCTTC.

This chain links TRBV13 with TRBJ1-1; 7 bases match TRBD1. V lost 0 bases and J lost 4; bases outside the gene matches: 5. The CDR3 spans 15 residues. Germline-derived CDR1 and CDR2 are PRHDT and FYEKMQ (reference sequence). The CDR3 sequence: CASSLGVGGSTEAFF. The CDR3 DNA reads TGTGCCAGCAGCTTAGGAGTAGGGGGCAGCACTGAAGCTTTCTTT.

On this clone itself: This sample also contains other DNA sequences that code for the same CDR3. V and J are TRBV28 and TRBJ1-1; unclear D gene. The germline CDR1 and CDR2 sequences are MDHEN and SYDVKM. CDR3 size: 12 residues. The ends were cut back, 6 bases at V and 4 bases at J, with 9 bases in the middle. CDR3 sequence reads: CASSSGGTEAFF. The CDR3 bases are TGTGCCAGCAGCTCGGGTGGCACTGAAGCTTTCTTT.

The rearrangement links TRBV18 to TRBJ2-7; 10 nucleotides align to TRBD1. CDR1 is KGHSH, CDR2 LQKENI, per germline. The trim removed 6 bases at V and 4 bases at J, leaving 6 bases unmatched. The CDR3 is 14 amino acids. The CDR3 here is CASSPGQGWYEQYF. CDR3 DNA sequence: TGTGCCAGCTCCCCGGGACAGGGGTGGTACGAGCAGTACTTC.

The V call is TRBV5-1, the J call TRBJ2-2; perhaps TRBD2 as D (5 bases). V was cut by 4 bases and J by 0 bases, with 10 bases left in between. The CDR3 is 15 residues long. CDR1 SGHRS and CDR2 YFSETQ come from the germline V gene. In nucleotides, the CDR3 is TGCGCCAGCAGCATGAGGGCGACGAACACCGGGGAGCTGTTTTTT. This translates into CASSMRATNTGELFF.

The genes are TRBV7-6 and TRBJ1-2; 7 bases agree with TRBD1. J was trimmed by 6 bases and V by 3 bases; bases with no gene match: 4. The V gene's germline CDR1 is SGHVS and CDR2 FNYEAQ. The CDR3 is 13 residues long. The CDR3 sequence is CASSFTGENGYTF. For the CDR3, the DNA is TGTGCCAGCAGCTTTACAGGGGAGAATGGCTACACCTTC.